This T cell receptor (beta chain) was sequenced in a study of blood T cell repertoires in COVID-19. This clone has more than one count but fewer than ten. CDR3 length: 15 amino acids. From germline, CDR1 is LGHDT and CDR2 YNNKEL (reference sequence). The V and J ends lost 0 bases and 2 bases, in that order; junction bases with no gene match: 2. TCRdb keeps only in-frame clones here, not all; method: immunoSEQ multiplex PCR. Of 150,000 to 160,000 clones listed, roughly 80% were seen once; the top ten hold around 0.62%. The rearrangement uses TRBV3-1 (or the pseudogene TRBV3-2) and TRBJ2-7, with TRBD2 matching 9 bases. Specimen: peripheral blood. The receptor was derived from a man in his sixties with acute or convalescent COVID-19. Here the CDR3 DNA reads TGTGCCAGCAGCCAAGATGAGCGGGAGGCCTACGAGCAGTACTTC. Its translation: CASSQDEREAYEQYF.